This TCR beta chain was sequenced during a study of blood T cell dynamics during melanoma immunotherapy. The sample's time point: pre-treatment baseline. Sampling occurred pretreatment (T0) and at week 3 (W3), after cycle one of checkpoint blockade. At 12 weeks after first infusion, RECIST 1.1 defined response for most patients. No patient had earlier systemic cancer treatment, concurrent immunosuppressants, or another active cancer. The V gene's germline CDR1 is SGHRS and CDR2 YFSETQ. The CDR3 runs to 12 residues. With V trimmed by 2 bases and J by 12 bases, 2 bases remained unmatched. DNA loading was fixed at around 0.35 ug for all bulk PBMC samples. The repertoire was sequenced with immunoSEQ multiplex PCR; TCRdb's copy has only in-frame clones and lacks some. The sample holds tens of thousands of clones, 87% seen once.

The material sequenced was blood, taken from a patient treated with checkpoint blockade. The V and J genes are TRBV5-1 and TRBJ1-6; TRBD1 agrees at 7 bases. The receptor was derived from a human donor with melanoma. CDR3 coding DNA: TGCGCCAGCAGCTTCCAGGGGGAACCCCTCCACTTT. Translating it yields CASSFQGEPLHF. The full variable domain, completed using reference TRBV5-1 and TRBJ1-6, is KAGVTQTPRYLIKTRGQQVTLSCSPISGHRSVSWYQQTPGQGLQFLFEYFSETQRNKGNFPGRFSGRQFSNSRSEMNVSTLELGDSALYLCASSFQGEPLHFGNGTRLTVT.